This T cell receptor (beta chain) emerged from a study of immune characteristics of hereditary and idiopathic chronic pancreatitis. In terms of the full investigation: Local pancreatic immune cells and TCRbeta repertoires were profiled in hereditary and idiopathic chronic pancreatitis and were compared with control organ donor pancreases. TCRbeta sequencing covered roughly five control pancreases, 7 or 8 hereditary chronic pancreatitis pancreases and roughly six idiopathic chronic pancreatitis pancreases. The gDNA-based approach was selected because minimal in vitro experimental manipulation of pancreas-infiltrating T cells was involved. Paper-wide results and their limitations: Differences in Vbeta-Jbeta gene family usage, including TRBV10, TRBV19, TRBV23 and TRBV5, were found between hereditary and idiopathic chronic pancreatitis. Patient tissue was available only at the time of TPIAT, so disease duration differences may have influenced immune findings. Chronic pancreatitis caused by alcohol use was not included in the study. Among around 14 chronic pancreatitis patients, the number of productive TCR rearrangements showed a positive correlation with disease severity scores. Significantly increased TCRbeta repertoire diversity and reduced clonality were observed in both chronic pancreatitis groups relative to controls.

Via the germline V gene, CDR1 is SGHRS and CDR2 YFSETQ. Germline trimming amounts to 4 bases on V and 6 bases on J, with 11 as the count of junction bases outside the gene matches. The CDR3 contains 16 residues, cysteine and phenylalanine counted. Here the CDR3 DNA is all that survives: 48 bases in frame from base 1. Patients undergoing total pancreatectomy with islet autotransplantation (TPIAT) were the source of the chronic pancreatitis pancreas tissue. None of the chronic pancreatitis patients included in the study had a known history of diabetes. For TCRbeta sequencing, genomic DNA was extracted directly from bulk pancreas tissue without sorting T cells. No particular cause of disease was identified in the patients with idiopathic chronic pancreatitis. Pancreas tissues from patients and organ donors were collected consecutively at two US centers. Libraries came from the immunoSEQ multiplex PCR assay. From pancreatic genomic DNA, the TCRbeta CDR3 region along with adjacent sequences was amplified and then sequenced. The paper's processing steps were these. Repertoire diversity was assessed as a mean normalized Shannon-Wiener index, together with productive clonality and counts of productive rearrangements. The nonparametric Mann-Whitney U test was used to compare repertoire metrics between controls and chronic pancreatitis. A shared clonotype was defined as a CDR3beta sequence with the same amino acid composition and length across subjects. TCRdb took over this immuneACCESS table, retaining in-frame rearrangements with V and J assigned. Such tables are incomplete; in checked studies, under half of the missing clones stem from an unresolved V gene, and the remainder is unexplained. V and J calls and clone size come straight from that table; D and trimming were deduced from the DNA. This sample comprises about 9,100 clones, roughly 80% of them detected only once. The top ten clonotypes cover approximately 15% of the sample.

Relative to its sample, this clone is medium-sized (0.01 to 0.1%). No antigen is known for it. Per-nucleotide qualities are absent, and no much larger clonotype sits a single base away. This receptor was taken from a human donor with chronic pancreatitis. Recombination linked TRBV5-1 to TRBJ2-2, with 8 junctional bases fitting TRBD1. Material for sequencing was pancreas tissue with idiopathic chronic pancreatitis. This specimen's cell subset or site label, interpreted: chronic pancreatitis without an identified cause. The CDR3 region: CASSKEGQGPSGELFF. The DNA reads TGCGCCAGCAGCAAGGAAGGACAGGGACCATCCGGGGAGCTGTTTTTT. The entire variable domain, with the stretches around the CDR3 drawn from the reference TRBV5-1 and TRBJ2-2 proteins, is KAGVTQTPRYLIKTRGQQVTLSCSPISGHRSVSWYQQTPGQGLQFLFEYFSETQRNKGNFPGRFSGRQFSNSRSEMNVSTLELGDSALYLCASSKEGQGPSGELFFGEGSRLTVL.